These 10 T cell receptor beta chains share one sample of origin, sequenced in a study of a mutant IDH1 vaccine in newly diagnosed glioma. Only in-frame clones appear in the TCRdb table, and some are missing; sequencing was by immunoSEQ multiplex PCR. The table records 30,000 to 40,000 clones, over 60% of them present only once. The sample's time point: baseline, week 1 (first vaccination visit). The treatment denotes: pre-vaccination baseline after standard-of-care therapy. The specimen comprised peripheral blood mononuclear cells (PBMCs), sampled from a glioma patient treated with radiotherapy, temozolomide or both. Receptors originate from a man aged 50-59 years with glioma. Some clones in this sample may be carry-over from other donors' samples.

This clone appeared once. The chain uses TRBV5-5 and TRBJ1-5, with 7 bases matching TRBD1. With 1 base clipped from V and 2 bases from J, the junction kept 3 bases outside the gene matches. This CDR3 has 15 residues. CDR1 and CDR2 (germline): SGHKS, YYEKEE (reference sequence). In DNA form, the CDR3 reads TGTGCCAGCAGCTTGTGGCAGGGGGGCAATCAGCCCCAGCATTTT. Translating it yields CASSLWQGGNQPQHF.

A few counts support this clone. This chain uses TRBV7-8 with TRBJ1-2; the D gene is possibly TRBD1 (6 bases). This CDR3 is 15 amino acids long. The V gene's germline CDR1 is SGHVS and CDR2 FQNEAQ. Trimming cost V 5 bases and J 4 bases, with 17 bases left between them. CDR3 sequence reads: CASSLIDRSSYGYTF. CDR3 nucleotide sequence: TGTGCCAGCAGCCTAATAGACAGGTCCTCCTATGGCTACACCTTC.

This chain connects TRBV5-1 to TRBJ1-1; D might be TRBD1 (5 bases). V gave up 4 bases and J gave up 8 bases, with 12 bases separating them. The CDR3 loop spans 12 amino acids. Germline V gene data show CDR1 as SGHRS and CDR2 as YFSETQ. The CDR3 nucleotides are TGCGCCAGCAGCGAGGGGCAGCAAGAAGCTTTCTTT. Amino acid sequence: CASSEGQQEAFF.

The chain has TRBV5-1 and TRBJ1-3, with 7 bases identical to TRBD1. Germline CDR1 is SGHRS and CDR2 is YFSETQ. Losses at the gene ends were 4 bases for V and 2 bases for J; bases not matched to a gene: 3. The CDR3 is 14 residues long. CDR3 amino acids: CASSHTGAGNTIYF. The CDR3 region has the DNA TGCGCCAGCAGCCATACAGGGGCTGGAAACACCATATATTTT.

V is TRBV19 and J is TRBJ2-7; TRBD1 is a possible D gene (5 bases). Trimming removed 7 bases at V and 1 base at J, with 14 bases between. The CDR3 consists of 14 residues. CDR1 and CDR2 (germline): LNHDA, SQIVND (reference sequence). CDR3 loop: CASKRSRESYEQYF. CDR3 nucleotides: TGTGCCAGTAAACGCTCCAGGGAATCCTACGAGCAGTACTTC. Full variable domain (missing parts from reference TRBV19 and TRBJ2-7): DGGITQSPKYLFRKEGQNVTLSCEQNLNHDAMYWYRQDPGQGLRLIYYSQIVNDFQKGDIAEGYSVSREKKESFPLTVTSAQKNPTAFYLCASKRSRESYEQYFGPGTRLTVT.

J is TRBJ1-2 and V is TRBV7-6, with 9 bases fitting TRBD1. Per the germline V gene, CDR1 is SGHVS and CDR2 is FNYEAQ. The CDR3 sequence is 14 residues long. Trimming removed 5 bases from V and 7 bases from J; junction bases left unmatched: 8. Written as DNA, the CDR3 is TGTGCCAGCAGCCAAGGGACAGGGAAGCTTGGCTACACCTTC. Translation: CASSQGTGKLGYTF.

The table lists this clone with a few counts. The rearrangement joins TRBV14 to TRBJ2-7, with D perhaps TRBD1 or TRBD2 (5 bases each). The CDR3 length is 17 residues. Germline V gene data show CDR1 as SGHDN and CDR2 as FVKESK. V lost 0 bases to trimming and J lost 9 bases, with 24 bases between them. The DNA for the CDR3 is TGTGCCAGCAGCCAAGAGTGGCAGGACGGGGCGGCTTCTGTGCAGTACTTC. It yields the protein CASSQEWQDGAASVQYF. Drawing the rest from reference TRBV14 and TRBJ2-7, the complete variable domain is EAGVTQFPSHSVIEKGQTVTLRCDPISGHDNLYWYRRVMGKEIKFLLHFVKESKQDESGMPNNRFLAERTGGTYSTLKVQPAELEDSGVYFCASSQEWQDGAASVQYFGPGTRLTVT.

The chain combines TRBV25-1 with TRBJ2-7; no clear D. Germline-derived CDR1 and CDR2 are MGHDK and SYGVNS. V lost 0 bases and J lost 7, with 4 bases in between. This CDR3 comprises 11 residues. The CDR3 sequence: CASSEYLEQYF. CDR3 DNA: TGTGCCAGCAGTGAATATCTAGAGCAGTACTTC.

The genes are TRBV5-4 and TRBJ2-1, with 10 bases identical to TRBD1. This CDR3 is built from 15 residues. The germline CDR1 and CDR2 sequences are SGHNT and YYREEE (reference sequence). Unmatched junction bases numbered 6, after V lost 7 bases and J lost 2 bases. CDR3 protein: CASLRTGGTYNEQFF. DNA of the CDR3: TGTGCCAGCCTAAGGACAGGGGGAACCTACAATGAGCAGTTCTTC. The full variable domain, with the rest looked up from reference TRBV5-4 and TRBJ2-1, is ETGVTQSPTHLIKTRGQQVTLRCSSQSGHNTVSWYQQALGQGPQFIFQYYREEENGRGNFPPRFSGLQFPNYSSELNVNALELDDSALYLCASLRTGGTYNEQFFGPGTRLTVL.

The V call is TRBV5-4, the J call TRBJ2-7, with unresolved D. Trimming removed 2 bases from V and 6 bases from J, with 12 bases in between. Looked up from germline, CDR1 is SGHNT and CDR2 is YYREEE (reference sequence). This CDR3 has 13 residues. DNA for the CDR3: TGTGCCAGCAGCTTACCCTCGGGCATCGAGCAGTACTTC. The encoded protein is CASSLPSGIEQYF.